A selection of T cell receptor beta chains follows, all from one sample in a study of T cell repertoires in cytomegalovirus infection. What these receptors recognize is not known. TCRdb reanalysed the reads using MiXCR and keeps one entry per CDR3 protein. The table records some 940,000 distinct CDR3 sequences, less than 40% of them present only once. The sequenced sample was cultured CD8+ T cells from PBMCs, obtained from culture after CMV antigen stimulation. All receptors come from a human donor in good health (CMV status not recorded). Some clones in this sample may be carry-over from other donors' samples. Both conserved end residues are part of each CDR3. The order of the fields is clone size, V gene, CDR3 protein. Not every row has a clone size; where given, it reads once, few, many or a size class.

>NA|TRBV7-4
CASSSTSPHTDTQYF
>few|TRBV6-2/TRBV6-3
CASRQSPGQGSEAFF
>NA|TRBV5-4
CANSSTSGGAFADTQYF
>few|TRBV19
CAIKDRDTDTQYF
>NA|TRBV9
CASSRPQGSGYGYTF
>many|TRBV7-2
CASSLRGGEADTQYF
>NA|TRBV7-9
CASSSIARAGSTDTQYF
>NA|TRBV7-9
CASSLTSGRKTQYF
>once|TRBV19
CASSIDYLGSSYNEQFF
>NA|TRBV4-1
CASSPAGSQSPLHF
>many|TRBV7-8
CASSLGRGKEQFF
>many|TRBV7-8
CASSAVSGARETQYF
>NA|TRBV20-1
CSARADLAPGANVLTF
>many|TRBV7-7
CASSLAANTDTQYF
>NA|TRBV6-5
CASSPNSADQPQHF
>NA|TRBV4-3
CASSQEGHLATNEKLFF
>few|TRBV20-1
CSAIETGGEDQPQHF
>NA|TRBV2
CASSEVRKTEAFF
>few|TRBV6-5
CASSYSTWNTGELFF
>NA|TRBV2
CASSDLRSYEQYF
>few|TRBV5-4
CASSFPGQGAWEQYF
>few|TRBV27
CASRGPLGSYEQYF
>once|TRBV25-1
CASGGPEKLFF
>NA|TRBV19
CASGTSNEQFF
>many|TRBV7-8
CASSIEGQTNQPQHF
>NA|TRBV12-3/TRBV12-4
CASIRQGDGDTQYF
>NA|TRBV28
CASKTTGAPQPQHF
>few|TRBV10-3
CAISESNRGETQYF
>NA|TRBV6-2/TRBV6-3
CASSSWTVVHYGYTF
>NA|TRBV4-3
CASSQDGDSFNEQFF
>few|TRBV6-2/TRBV6-3
CASSYSPGSSGANVLTF
>medium-sized|TRBV7-6
CASSRTGGGDEQFF
>NA|TRBV14
CASSEVDSPSYNEQFF
>many|TRBV6-2/TRBV6-3
CASSYGTGNQPQHF
>NA|TRBV6-6
CASSYGQGKETQYF
>NA|TRBV14
CASNHRGQTSTDTQYF
>NA|TRBV19
CASSIYDRAVTEAFF
>NA|TRBV5-6
CASSLTALGEQPQHF
>few|TRBV7-6
CASSGPDSSSYNEQFF
>NA|TRBV7-3
CASSPAPGTNTEAFF
>NA|TRBV5-1
CASSFDYRTDTQYF
>few|TRBV7-9
CASSGTSGYNEQFF
>NA|TRBV2
CASSVYRGGNQPQHF
>NA|TRBV2
CASSGELAGAYRGEQFF
>NA|TRBV27
CASSRKALYRYTF
>few|TRBV27
CASSYADPNTEAFF
>NA|TRBV24-1
CATSDEMNGNQPQHF
>NA|TRBV6-6
CASRLSGGSNTQYF
>NA|TRBV12-3/TRBV12-4
CASSTADTGTEETQYF
>NA|TRBV6-5
CASSYSWGQDYGYTF
>few|TRBV6-6
CASSYRTGGIYNEQFF